This T cell receptor (beta chain) was sequenced for a study of T-cell reconstitution after alpha-beta-depleted transplantation in children. This CDR3 is built from 15 residues. CDR1 and CDR2 from the germline V gene are LNHDA and SQIVND (reference sequence). Trimming removed 4 bases from V and 3 bases from J, with 16 bases in between. Unique molecular identifiers were used in preparing the TCRbeta library. TCRdb reprocessed the PCR reads via MiXCR and lists one record per CDR3 protein. The sample contains roughly 300,000 distinct CDR3 sequences, 9.5% to 10% of which appear only once. This sample comprised PBMCs from the stem cell graft donor, obtained from the stem cell graft. V gene TRBV19 combines with J gene TRBJ2-7, with a weak D call TRBD2 (6 bases). The origin of this receptor is a human donor who donated a stem cell graft to a child with SCID. The CDR3, as DNA: TGTGCCAGTAGTACGCACGGGACTCCAAACTACGAGCAGTACTTC. Translating gives CASSTHGTPNYEQYF.